The 6 T cell receptor beta chains presented below share a single source sample, sequenced in a study of metastatic and nonmetastatic thyroid tumors. Each patient came to thyroid surgery without any prior treatment (of any kind). TCRdb ran MiXCR on the PCR reads. The data hold several thousand clones, with 14% to 15% observed a single time. Sequencing was carried out using blood. The receptor set was obtained from a female donor with papillary thyroid cancer or a benign thyroid nodule (not recorded which). Some clones in this sample may be carry-over from other donors' samples.

This clone is labeled as medium-sized. The V call is TRBV28, the J call TRBJ1-2; 10 positions agree with TRBD1. CDR3 length: 12 amino acids. With 6 bases clipped from V and 8 bases from J, the junction kept 3 bases outside the gene matches. Looked up from germline, CDR1 is MDHEN and CDR2 is SYDVKM. In DNA form, the CDR3 reads TGTGCCAGCAGAGGGACAGGGGCCGGCTACACCTTC. Translating gives CASRGTGAGYTF.

This clone counts as medium-sized. The rearrangement links TRBV10-3 to TRBJ1-2; the D gene is possibly TRBD1 (6 bases). V was pared by 7 bases and J by 1 base, with 10 bases between. The CDR3 totals 13 residues. Germline CDR1 is ENHRY and CDR2 is SYGVKD. CDR3: CAITADSNYGYTF. The CDR3 DNA reads as TGTGCCATCACCGCGGACAGTAACTATGGCTACACCTTC.

The table lists this clone with a few counts. The chain carries TRBV12-3 or TRBV12-4 and TRBJ2-1, with D unclear. V was pared by 6 bases and J by 4 bases, with 13 bases between. The CDR3 is 14 residues long. The DNA of the CDR3 is TGTGCCAGCAGAGGTGGTTCGAGTTACAATGAGCAGTTCTTC. It encodes CASRGGSSYNEQFF.

This clone was detected only a few times. V and J are TRBV6-2 or TRBV6-3 and TRBJ2-7; maybe TRBD1 (6 bases). Germline V gives CDR1 MNHEY, CDR2 SVGEGT. V was clipped by 6 bases and J by 3 bases, with 12 bases between them. This CDR3 is built from 13 residues. CDR3 sequence reads: CASSQDSNYEQYF. The DNA for the CDR3 is TGTGCCAGCAGCCAGGACAGTAACTACGAGCAGTACTTC.

A few counts support this clone. This rearrangement joins TRBV27 to TRBJ2-5, with 9 bases aligning to TRBD2. The CDR3 is made up of 21 amino acids. CDR1 is MNHEY and CDR2 is SMNVEV in the germline V gene (reference sequence). The trim removed 1 base at V and 4 bases at J, leaving 22 bases unmatched. The CDR3 loop is CASSLFGAPGLAGWRGETQYF. The CDR3 DNA reads TGTGCCAGCAGTTTATTTGGGGCTCCCGGGCTAGCGGGATGGCGTGGAGAGACCCAGTACTTC.

This clone was counted between two and nine times. The chain is built from TRBV7-2 and TRBJ2-5; 8 nucleotides agree with TRBD2. The V segment lost 4 bases and the J segment 1 base; nucleotides outside the gene matches: 5. CDR1 is SGHTA, CDR2 FQGNSA, per germline. The CDR3 covers 15 residues. DNA of the CDR3: TGTGCCAGCAGCTCCGGGGGGGCGGTCCAAGAGACCCAGTACTTC. It encodes CASSSGGAVQETQYF.